These 27 T cell receptor beta chains came from one sample sequenced in a study of chemoradiotherapy in HPV16-positive cancers. The assay was immunoSEQ multiplex PCR, and TCRdb's table has in-frame clones only and misses some. The table includes tens of thousands of clones, around 94% detected once. Sampling was carried out from a patient who underwent chemoradiotherapy. These receptors were obtained from a human donor with HPV-associated anogenital cancer.

The V call is TRBV12-5, the J call TRBJ1-1; 9 bases are a match to TRBD1. Per the germline V gene, CDR1 is LGHNT and CDR2 is FRNRAP. This CDR3 is 16 amino acids long. The junction had 5 bases not matched to a gene; V was cut back by 3 bases and J by 0 bases. The DNA of the CDR3 is TGTGCTAGTGGTTTCGGGACAGGGCTGATGAACACTGAAGCTTTCTTT. Translating it yields CASGFGTGLMNTEAFF. Full variable domain (remainder filled in from reference TRBV12-5 and TRBJ1-1): DARVTQTPRHKVTEMGQEVTMRCQPILGHNTVFWYRQTMMQGLELLAYFRNRAPLDDSGMPKDRFSAEMPDATLATLKIQPSEPRDSAVYFCASGFGTGLMNTEAFFGQGTRLTVV.

This clone came up once. The chain joins TRBV7-3 to TRBJ1-1, with a possible D match to TRBD1 (5 bases). Per the germline V gene, CDR1 is SGHTA and CDR2 is FQGTGA. CDR3 length equals 16 residues. V was pared by 5 bases and J by 5 bases, with 21 bases between. This CDR3 reads CASSANPGRRGTEAFF. The CDR3 DNA follows: TGTGCCAGCAGCGCCAACCCCGGGCGTCGGGGGACTGAAGCTTTCTTT.

The sample holds one count of this clone. The CDR3 loop is CASSPNSGTGGAGNYGYTF. The CDR3 nucleotides read TGTGCCAGCAGCCCGAACTCCGGGACAGGGGGCGCCGGGAACTATGGCTACACCTTC. This chain uses TRBV7-3 with TRBJ1-2; 12 positions match TRBD1. Germline values: CDR1 SGHTA, CDR2 FQGTGA. CDR3 size: 19 residues. Germline trimming cut 5 bases from V and 2 bases from J; bases unmatched to any gene: 15. The full variable domain, completed using reference TRBV7-3 and TRBJ1-2, is GAGVSQTPSNKVTEKGKYVELRCDPISGHTALYWYRQSLGQGPEFLIYFQGTGAADDSGLPNDRFFAVRPEGSVSTLKIQRTERGDSAVYLCASSPNSGTGGAGNYGYTFGSGTRLTVV.

V usage is TRBV14 and J usage is TRBJ1-2; no clear D gene. Trimming cost V 0 bases and J 2 bases, with 7 bases left between them. The CDR3 totals 14 residues. Germline CDR1 is SGHDN and CDR2 is FVKESK. CDR3 loop: CASSQDAGNYGYTF. CDR3 DNA sequence: TGTGCCAGCAGCCAAGATGCGGGGAACTATGGCTACACCTTC.

The rearrangement links TRBV2 to TRBJ1-1; maybe TRBD1 (6 bases). V gave up 6 bases and J gave up 5 bases, with 19 bases separating them. In germline, CDR1 is SNHLY, CDR2 FYNNEI. This CDR3 is built from 15 residues. The CDR3 nucleotides are TGTGCCAGCAGCGTTGAGGGAGGGGGAAGGACTGAAGCTTTCTTT. It yields the protein CASSVEGGGRTEAFF.

The chain joins TRBV28 to TRBJ1-1, with a tentative D call TRBD1 (5 bases). Germline CDR1 reads MDHEN; CDR2 reads SYDVKM. V shed 6 bases and J shed 8 bases, with 28 bases lying between them. There are 17 residues in the CDR3. The CDR3 loop reads CASSPATGSGDENEAFF. For the CDR3, the DNA is TGTGCCAGCAGCCCCGCGACCGGGTCTGGGGACGAAAACGAAGCTTTCTTT.

J is TRBJ1-6 and V is TRBV2; perhaps TRBD1 as D (6 bases). Germline V CDR1 and CDR2: SNHLY, FYNNEI. Trimming took off 6 bases at V and 0 bases at J, with 15 bases between the two ends. CDR3 length: 17 amino acids. Here the CDR3 DNA reads TGTGCCAGCAGGCGAGGGGGGGGCGTCTCCTATAATTCACCCCTCCACTTT. Translation gives CASRRGGGVSYNSPLHF.

This chain uses TRBV5-1 with TRBJ1-2; no clear D gene. Between the trimmed V and J ends, which lost 4 bases and 6 bases, there was a span of 19 bases. Germline V gene sequence: CDR1 SGHRS, CDR2 YFSETQ. The CDR3 loop spans 15 amino acids. DNA for the CDR3: TGCGCCAGCAGCCCGGTTTGGGGTGGGGATGATGGCTACACCTTC. Translated, it gives CASSPVWGGDDGYTF.

The chain couples TRBV6-5 to TRBJ2-7, with D possibly being TRBD1 (6 bases). The CDR3 has 14 amino acids. Per germline, CDR1 MNHEY and CDR2 SVGAGI. Trimming cost V 4 bases and J 4 bases, with 14 bases left between them. The CDR3 bases are TGTGCCAGCAGTTCCGGACAGCTGAGGTACGAGCAGTACTTC. This encodes CASSSGQLRYEQYF.

The chain combines TRBV5-6 with TRBJ2-7; 14 nucleotides match TRBD2. CDR1 and CDR2 from the germline V gene are SGHDT and YYEEEE. This CDR3 is 15 amino acids long. The V and J ends lost 3 bases and 6 bases, in that order; junction bases with no gene match: 5. CDR3 amino acids: CASSWGLAGVLEQYF. In nucleotides, the CDR3 is TGTGCCAGCAGCTGGGGACTAGCGGGAGTTCTCGAGCAGTACTTC.

The chain combines TRBV28 with TRBJ2-1; 14 bases agree with TRBD2. The CDR3 is 17 residues long. The junction had 10 bases not matched to a gene; V was cut back by 4 bases and J by 8 bases. CDR1 is MDHEN and CDR2 is SYDVKM in the germline V gene. CDR3 in DNA: TGTGCCAGCAGTTCCCTAAGACTAGCGGGAGGGGGGGATGAGCAGTTCTTC. As protein: CASSSLRLAGGGDEQFF.

This clone has only one observation. V gene TRBV6-1 combines with J gene TRBJ1-1; D remains unclear. Trimming took off 5 bases at V and 4 bases at J, with 8 bases between the two ends. Germline CDR1 reads MNHNS; CDR2 reads SASEGT. This CDR3 spans 12 amino acids. The CDR3 loop reads CASSKGTTEAFF. CDR3 coding DNA: TGTGCCAGCAGTAAGGGAACCACTGAAGCTTTCTTT.

The chain has TRBV30 and TRBJ2-7; 7 bases map to TRBD2. The CDR3 runs to 14 residues. Germline V gives CDR1 GTSNPN, CDR2 SVGIG (reference sequence). V was pared by 4 bases and J by 0 bases, with 6 bases of the junction left unmatched. For the CDR3, the DNA is TGTGCCTGGACCCTCGGGGGGACCTCCTACGAGCAGTACTTC. Amino acid sequence: CAWTLGGTSYEQYF.

The chain has TRBV6-1 and TRBJ1-5, with 10 bases fitting TRBD1. The CDR3 runs to 15 residues. The trim removed 7 bases at V and 6 bases at J, leaving 9 bases unmatched. CDR1 is MNHNS, CDR2 SASEGT, per germline. The CDR3 region is CASTQTGGAGQPQHF. In nucleotides, the CDR3 is TGTGCCAGCACCCAGACAGGGGGCGCGGGTCAGCCCCAGCATTTT.

V and J are TRBV10-3 and TRBJ2-1; unclear D gene. This CDR3 is 15 amino acids long. Trimming took off 6 bases at V and 0 bases at J, with 12 bases between the two ends. Germline loops: CDR1 ENHRY, CDR2 SYGVKD. Written as DNA, the CDR3 is TGTGCCATCAGGGATAAGATCTCCTCCTACAATGAGCAGTTCTTC. It translates to CAIRDKISSYNEQFF.

The V call is TRBV6-1, the J call TRBJ2-5; D is unclear. The V end was cut by 2 bases, the J end by 7 bases, with 20 bases between. The V gene's germline CDR1 is MNHNS and CDR2 SASEGT. The CDR3 loop spans 16 amino acids. The CDR3 nucleotides are TGTGCCAGCAGTGAATTGGCAGGATCGACGCGGACGACCCAGTACTTC. This gives the protein CASSELAGSTRTTQYF.

The chain is built from TRBV9 and TRBJ1-2, with 9 bases lining up with TRBD1. V dropped 4 bases and J dropped 6; count of bases not matched to a gene: 13. The germline gives CDR1 SGDLS, CDR2 YYNGEE. The CDR3 is made up of 16 amino acids. The CDR3 DNA is TGTGCCAGCAGCCCGTTCGGGGACAGGGCTTTGGATGGCTACACCTTC. It translates to CASSPFGDRALDGYTF.

This rearrangement joins TRBV7-3 to TRBJ2-5, with 12 bases that match TRBD2. Germline V gene lookup returns CDR1 SGHTA and CDR2 FQGTGA. V lost 5 bases, J lost 5 bases, and 6 bases stayed unmatched. The CDR3 loop spans 15 amino acids. The CDR3 DNA reads TGTGCCAGCAGCCCCTCTAGCGGGGGGGCGGAGACCCAGTACTTC. Translated, it gives CASSPSSGGAETQYF.

The DNA for the CDR3 is TGTGCCAGCAGCAAGACAGGGGGCGCGTTGCCCTCCGGCTACACCTTC. This codes for CASSKTGGALPSGYTF. The chain is built from TRBV7-8 and TRBJ1-2; TRBD1 aligns across 10 bases. The CDR3 is 16 amino acids. Germline V gene lookup returns CDR1 SGHVS and CDR2 FQNEAQ. The J segment lost 8 bases and the V segment lost 5 bases, leaving 14 bases of the junction unmatched. Using reference TRBV7-8 and TRBJ1-2 for the parts outside the CDR3, the full variable domain is GAGVSQSPRYKVAKRGQDVALRCDPISGHVSLFWYQQALGQGPEFLTYFQNEAQLDKSGLPSDRFFAERPEGSVSTLKIQRTQQEDSAVYLCASSKTGGALPSGYTFGSGTRLTVV.

The chain recombines TRBV5-6 with TRBJ1-2; 8 bases align to TRBD1. The CDR3 is 16 amino acids. V lost 0 bases, J lost 2 bases, and 6 bases stayed unmatched. CDR1 and CDR2 from the germline V gene are SGHDT and YYEEEE. CDR3 protein: CASSLDRTGLNYGYTF. The CDR3 DNA sequence: TGTGCCAGCAGCTTGGACAGGACAGGGTTGAACTATGGCTACACCTTC.

J is TRBJ2-3 and V is TRBV4-1, with 8 bases that match TRBD2. Trimming at V came to 2 bases and at J to 6 bases, leaving 10 bases not matched to a gene. The CDR3 runs to 16 residues. Per the germline V gene, CDR1 is MGHRA and CDR2 is YSYEKL. The chain's CDR3 is CASSQKGREGRDTQYF. In DNA form, the CDR3 reads TGCGCCAGCAGCCAAAAGGGACGGGAGGGCCGTGATACGCAGTATTTT.

The chain employs TRBV6-1 and TRBJ1-2; D not resolved. The germline gives CDR1 MNHNS, CDR2 SASEGT. Trimming pared 6 bases from V and 2 bases from J, leaving 16 bases between. The CDR3 sequence is 15 residues long. CDR3 in DNA: TGTGCCAGCAGGGGCCCATCGGGGAGCAACTATGGCTACACCTTC. It translates to CASRGPSGSNYGYTF.

This chain uses TRBV5-1 with TRBJ2-1; 15 bases align to TRBD2. The CDR3 sequence is 19 residues long. Trimming removed 2 bases from V and 2 bases from J; junction bases left unmatched: 8. Germline V gene sequence: CDR1 SGHRS, CDR2 YFSETQ. The CDR3 loop is CASSLTGTSGGPPYNEQFF. The DNA for the CDR3 is TGCGCCAGCAGCTTAACCGGGACTAGCGGGGGGCCCCCCTACAATGAGCAGTTCTTC.

The chain carries TRBV21-1 and TRBJ2-1. TRBV21-1 is listed as a pseudogene. The CDR3 is made up of 11 amino acids. The CDR3 loop reads CASSKEAEQFF. In nucleotides, the CDR3 is TGTGCCAGCAGCAAGGAAGCTGAGCAGTTCTTC.

The chain uses TRBV30 and TRBJ1-2, with 7 positions matching TRBD1. Trimming cost V 5 bases and J 7 bases; bases outside gene matches: 7. This CDR3 has 12 amino acids. Per germline, CDR1 GTSNPN and CDR2 SVGIG (reference sequence). In nucleotides, the CDR3 is TGTGCCTGGGACAGGGATACCTCTGGCTACACCTTC. This sequence encodes CAWDRDTSGYTF.

The V and J genes are TRBV7-2 and TRBJ2-7; 7 nucleotides agree with TRBD1. With V trimmed by 2 bases and J by 6 bases, 4 bases remained unmatched. The CDR3 is 13 amino acids. Germline lookup yields CDR1 SGHTA and CDR2 FQGNSA. CDR3 region: CASSLHRGSEQYF. CDR3 bases: TGTGCCAGCAGCTTACACAGGGGCTCCGAGCAGTACTTC.

V gene TRBV6-1 combines with J gene TRBJ2-7; maybe TRBD2 (6 bases). V lost 1 base to trimming and J lost 3 bases, with 16 bases between them. The CDR3 is 16 residues long. Germline CDR1 reads MNHNS; CDR2 reads SASEGT. CDR3 bases: TGTGCCAGCAGTGAAGAGGGGCGGGGACCCCTCTACGAGCAGTACTTC. The encoded protein is CASSEEGRGPLYEQYF.